Shown below are 20 T cell receptor beta chains from a single sample sequenced in a study of cytomegalovirus exposure and HLA in healthy donors. The PCR was carried out with 60 Vbeta primers and 13 Jbeta primers. Profiled with immunoSEQ multiplex PCR; TCRdb holds only in-frame clones, not every one. The sample consists of some 180,000 clones, 81% of them appearing once. The material sequenced was PBMCs. The receptors were sampled from a man aged 40-50 years in good health and CMV-seropositive.

The chain recombines TRBV5-1 with TRBJ1-2, with 8 bases matching TRBD1. V shed 2 bases and J 10 bases; nucleotides not matched to a gene: 4. Per the germline V gene, CDR1 is SGHRS and CDR2 is YFSETQ. The length of the CDR3 is 12 residues. The CDR3 reads CASSLDRGDYTF. The CDR3 nucleotides are TGCGCCAGCAGCTTAGACAGGGGAGACTACACCTTC.

This chain uses TRBV7-7 with TRBJ2-2; D is possibly TRBD1 (5 bases). Trimming shortened V by 3 bases and J by 7 bases, and 9 bases separated the two germline ends. Germline lookup yields CDR1 SSHAT and CDR2 FNYEAQ (reference sequence). There are 13 residues in the CDR3. CDR3 DNA: TGTGCCAGCAGCTTGGGGCACGGCGGGGAGCTGTTTTTT. Amino acid sequence: CASSLGHGGELFF. The full variable domain, in which reference TRBV7-7 and TRBJ2-2 provide the parts outside the CDR3, is GAGVSQSPRYKVTKRGQDVTLRCDPISSHATLYWYQQALGQGPEFLTYFNYEAQPDKSGLPSDRFSAERPEGSISTLTIQRTEQRDSAMYRCASSLGHGGELFFGEGSRLTVL.

The J gene is TRBJ2-1, the V gene TRBV4-3; 9 bases map to TRBD2. J was trimmed by 8 bases and V by 3 bases; bases with no gene match: 11. The germline gives CDR1 LGHNA, CDR2 YSLEER. The CDR3 sequence is 16 residues long. The CDR3 sequence: CASSQFLAGGPHEQFF. CDR3 DNA: TGCGCCAGCAGCCAGTTTCTGGCGGGAGGGCCCCATGAGCAGTTCTTC.

The chain carries TRBV10-3 and TRBJ2-5, with 10 bases identical to TRBD2. V was pared by 2 bases and J by 5 bases, with 8 bases of the junction left unmatched. This CDR3 spans 16 amino acids. Germline assignment: CDR1 ENHRY and CDR2 SYGVKD. The CDR3 DNA follows: TGTGCCATCAGTGAGAGAGCTAGCGGGGGCCGGGAGACCCAGTACTTC. Protein product: CAISERASGGRETQYF.

This clone was counted between two and nine times. The chain is built from TRBV19 and TRBJ1-1, with 7 bases that match TRBD1. The J segment lost 0 bases and the V segment lost 6 bases, leaving 7 bases of the junction unmatched. The CDR3 spans 15 residues. Germline V CDR1 and CDR2: LNHDA, SQIVND (reference sequence). In DNA form, the CDR3 reads TGTGCCAGTAGCTTACCCGGGACAGTGAACACTGAAGCTTTCTTT. This codes for CASSLPGTVNTEAFF.

This clone was observed a few times. The V gene is TRBV2, the J gene TRBJ1-1, with D perhaps matching TRBD1 (5 bases). V lost 6 bases, J lost 0 bases, and 14 bases lay in between. The CDR3 runs to 15 residues. Germline CDR1 is SNHLY and CDR2 is FYNNEI. CDR3 region: CASSKLGGMNTEAFF. For the CDR3, the DNA is TGTGCCAGCAGCAAATTGGGGGGGATGAACACTGAAGCTTTCTTT.

This chain connects TRBV27 to TRBJ1-2; the match to TRBD1 covers 9 bases. This CDR3 has 15 amino acids. Germline values: CDR1 MNHEY, CDR2 SMNVEV (reference sequence). With 5 bases clipped from V and 6 bases from J, the junction kept 10 bases outside the gene matches. CDR3 in amino acids: CASSMKWDREDGYTF. The CDR3 nucleotides are TGTGCCAGCAGTATGAAGTGGGACAGGGAAGATGGCTACACCTTC.

This chain links TRBV7-9 with TRBJ2-3; 9 positions agree with TRBD2. Germline loops: CDR1 SEHNR, CDR2 FQNEAQ (reference sequence). With 6 bases clipped from V and 3 bases from J, the junction kept 10 bases outside the gene matches. The CDR3 has 16 amino acids. CDR3 protein: CASSSGSGGLTDTQYF. The CDR3 nucleotides read TGTGCCAGCAGTTCTGGTAGCGGGGGCCTTACAGATACGCAGTATTTT. Based on the CDR3 plus reference TRBV7-9 and TRBJ2-3, the full variable domain is DTGVSQNPRHKITKRGQNVTFRCDPISEHNRLYWYRQTLGQGPEFLTYFQNEAQLEKSRLLSDRFSAERPKGSFSTLEIQRTEQGDSAMYLCASSSGSGGLTDTQYFGPGTRLTVL.

The rearrangement uses TRBV13 and TRBJ2-7; D is possibly TRBD1 (6 bases). The CDR3 runs 14 residues. Trimming took 5 bases from V and 2 from J, leaving 13 bases between them. Germline assignment: CDR1 PRHDT and CDR2 FYEKMQ (reference sequence). The CDR3 protein is CASSLSQGPYEQYF. The CDR3 DNA sequence: TGTGCCAGCAGCCTTTCCCAGGGGCCCTACGAGCAGTACTTC.

The chain links TRBV4-1 to TRBJ2-3; maybe TRBD1 (6 bases). The germline V gene has CDR1 MGHRA and CDR2 YSYEKL. The CDR3 is 15 residues long. Trimming stripped 5 bases from V and 2 bases from J, with 14 bases between. This CDR3 is CASSGPGALTDTQYF. CDR3 DNA: TGCGCCAGCAGCGGCCCAGGGGCCCTCACAGATACGCAGTATTTT.

The chain has TRBV15 and TRBJ1-3; the D is unclear. Trimming took 0 bases from V and 2 from J, leaving 11 bases between them. The germline V gene has CDR1 LNHNV and CDR2 YYDKDF (reference sequence). This CDR3 has 16 residues. The CDR3 here is CATSREGVLAGNTIYF. The CDR3, as DNA: TGTGCCACCAGCAGAGAGGGAGTATTGGCTGGAAACACCATATATTTT. The full variable domain, its missing parts supplied by reference TRBV15 and TRBJ1-3, is DAMVIQNPRYQVTQFGKPVTLSCSQTLNHNVMYWYQQKSSQAPKLLFHYYDKDFNNEADTPDNFQSRRPNTSFCFLDIRSPGLGDTAMYLCATSREGVLAGNTIYFGEGSWLTVV.

This clone appeared a single time. The chain employs TRBV7-3 and TRBJ1-6; 10 bases are shared with TRBD1. The CDR3 is 13 amino acids. The germline CDR1 and CDR2 sequences are SGHTA and FQGTGA. V lost 5 bases and J lost 9; bases outside the gene matches: 1. CDR3 in amino acids: CASSRQGASPLHF. Here the CDR3 DNA reads TGTGCCAGCAGCCGACAGGGGGCTTCACCCCTCCACTTT.

This chain joins TRBV11-3 and TRBJ2-1; TRBD1 matches 7 bases. CDR3 length: 14 residues. The V segment lost 5 bases and the J segment 3 bases; nucleotides outside the gene matches: 4. In germline, CDR1 is SGHNT, CDR2 YENEEA. The CDR3 DNA reads as TGTGCCAGCAGCATGACAGGGTACTACAATGAGCAGTTCTTC. As protein: CASSMTGYYNEQFF.

The rearrangement joins TRBV9 to TRBJ1-5; tentative D call: TRBD1 (5 bases). With 5 bases removed from V and 0 bases from J, the gap between germline ends came to 9 bases. Germline loops: CDR1 SGDLS, CDR2 YYNGEE. This CDR3 spans 14 amino acids. The DNA of the CDR3 is TGTGCCAGCAGTCCCGACAGTAGCAATCAGCCCCAGCATTTT. Translating gives CASSPDSSNQPQHF.

The chain is built from TRBV7-9 and TRBJ2-7; 10 nucleotides match TRBD1. This CDR3 contains 14 residues. CDR1 and CDR2 (germline): SEHNR, FQNEAQ (reference sequence). V was pared by 3 bases and J by 6 bases, with 5 bases of the junction left unmatched. CDR3 protein: CASSFGQGGGEQYF. DNA for the CDR3: TGTGCCAGCAGCTTCGGACAGGGGGGTGGCGAGCAGTACTTC.

This chain connects TRBV19 to TRBJ1-2, with D possibly being TRBD1 (6 bases). The length of the CDR3 is 14 residues. CDR1 and CDR2 (germline): LNHDA, SQIVND (reference sequence). V lost 7 bases, J lost 7 bases, and 19 bases lay in between. CDR3 sequence: CASTPGDLAVGYTF. The CDR3 DNA sequence: TGTGCCAGTACCCCAGGGGACCTGGCTGTTGGCTACACCTTC.

The chain combines TRBV5-1 with TRBJ2-7; D may be TRBD1 (7 bases). The V and J ends lost 3 bases and 0 bases respectively, with 13 bases between them. The CDR3 covers 15 residues. Germline CDR1 is SGHRS and CDR2 is YFSETQ. The chain's CDR3 is CASSWGDSSSYEQYF. In DNA form, the CDR3 reads TGCGCCAGCAGCTGGGGGGACAGCAGCTCCTACGAGCAGTACTTC.

The rearrangement uses TRBV6-6 and TRBJ1-1; D is unresolved. Germline V gene sequence: CDR1 MNHNY, CDR2 SVGAGI (reference sequence). V was clipped by 4 bases and J by 0 bases, with 9 bases between them. The CDR3 consists of 14 residues. The CDR3 nucleotides read TGTGCCAGCAGTTCTGGGAGATTGAACACTGAAGCTTTCTTT. It is translated as CASSSGRLNTEAFF.

This chain links TRBV5-1 with TRBJ1-1, with 10 bases matching TRBD1. V lost 2 bases to trimming and J lost 5 bases; unmatched junction nucleotides: 9. Germline values: CDR1 SGHRS, CDR2 YFSETQ. CDR3 size: 16 residues. The CDR3 nucleotides are TGCGCCAGCAGCTTAAAGACAGGGGGCAAATGGACTGAAGCTTTCTTT. Residues: CASSLKTGGKWTEAFF.

The chain couples TRBV6-1 to TRBJ1-6; unclear D gene. Germline V gene sequence: CDR1 MNHNS, CDR2 SASEGT. Deletions cut 3 bases from V and 0 bases from J, with 15 bases between. This CDR3 region has 18 residues. CDR3 nucleotides: TGTGCCAGCAGTGACAGCGGGGTTTTTGGCTCCTATAATTCACCCCTCCACTTT. Encoded protein: CASSDSGVFGSYNSPLHF.